These 27 T cell receptor beta chains were sequenced from one sample in a study of blood T cell repertoires in COVID-19. TCRdb's table, derived via immunoSEQ multiplex PCR, lists solely in-frame clones and lacks some. The repertoire consists of a few hundred thousand clones, with under 90% occurring once and the leading ten covering roughly a tenth. Sequencing was done on a sample of PBMCs or T cells enriched from blood (not recorded which). These receptors were collected from a woman younger than 45 who had recovered from COVID-19.

The V gene is TRBV5-4, the J gene TRBJ2-2; D gene unclear. Trimming pared 2 bases from V and 7 bases from J, leaving 12 bases between. CDR3 length equals 14 residues. CDR1 is SGHNT and CDR2 is YYREEE in the germline V gene (reference sequence). This CDR3 reads CASSFFQIDGELFF. In nucleotides, the CDR3 is TGTGCCAGCAGCTTCTTTCAGATTGACGGGGAGCTGTTTTTT. Using reference TRBV5-4 and TRBJ2-2 for the parts outside the CDR3, the full variable domain is ETGVTQSPTHLIKTRGQQVTLRCSSQSGHNTVSWYQQALGQGPQFIFQYYREEENGRGNFPPRFSGLQFPNYSSELNVNALELDDSALYLCASSFFQIDGELFFGEGSRLTVL.

The J gene is TRBJ2-1, the V gene TRBV29-1; D may be TRBD2 (5 bases). Germline V gene lookup returns CDR1 SQVTM and CDR2 ANQGSEA. The CDR3 has 12 residues. Trimming removed 7 bases at V and 5 bases at J, with 12 bases between. This CDR3 is CSARLQNNEQFF. Written as DNA, the CDR3 is TGCAGCGCGAGACTACAAAACAATGAGCAGTTCTTC.

The rearrangement links TRBV19 to TRBJ2-3, with a possible D match to TRBD2 (6 bases). This CDR3 is 15 amino acids long. The V end lost 10 bases, the J end lost 8 bases, and 25 bases lay between the germline ends. In germline, CDR1 is LNHDA, CDR2 SQIVND (reference sequence). This CDR3 reads CATSGGRQPQGTQYF. The DNA of the CDR3 is TGTGCCACCTCTGGGGGGAGACAACCGCAGGGTACGCAGTATTTT.

This chain joins TRBV7-9 and TRBJ2-2, with a possible D match to TRBD1 (5 bases). Per the germline V gene, CDR1 is SEHNR and CDR2 is FQNEAQ (reference sequence). The germline V and J ends were trimmed by 3 bases and 6 bases, with 8 bases remaining between them. CDR3 length: 13 residues. The CDR3 reads CASSFQGAGELFF. In nucleotides, the CDR3 is TGTGCCAGCAGCTTCCAGGGCGCCGGGGAGCTGTTTTTT.

The chain recombines TRBV5-4 with TRBJ1-6; 8 bases are shared with TRBD1. Germline V gene sequence: CDR1 SGHNT, CDR2 YYREEE (reference sequence). The CDR3 loop spans 17 amino acids. The V segment lost 4 bases and the J segment 0 bases; nucleotides outside the gene matches: 6. This CDR3 reads CASSPGTGFSYNSPLHF. CDR3 nucleotides: TGTGCCAGCAGCCCCGGGACAGGCTTCTCCTATAATTCACCCCTCCACTTT.

The genes are TRBV6-5 and TRBJ2-3; TRBD1 matches at 7 bases. V trimming: 4 bases; J trimming: 3 bases; junction bases outside the gene matches: 4. CDR1 and CDR2 (germline): MNHEY, SVGAGI. The CDR3 contains 14 residues. CDR3 nucleotides: TGTGCCAGCAGTTCCAGACAGGGAACAGATACGCAGTATTTT. Protein sequence: CASSSRQGTDTQYF.

The V gene is TRBV4-3, the J gene TRBJ1-2, with 8 bases matching TRBD1. The germline gives CDR1 LGHNA, CDR2 YSLEER. Unmatched junction bases numbered 6, after V lost 2 bases and J lost 7 bases. The CDR3 runs to 14 residues. This CDR3 reads CASSQPDRVGGYTF. The CDR3 DNA is TGCGCCAGCAGCCAACCGGACAGGGTGGGTGGCTACACCTTC.

The J gene is TRBJ1-5, the V gene TRBV6-5, with 9 bases lining up with TRBD1. Germline loops: CDR1 MNHEY, CDR2 SVGAGI. With 6 bases clipped from V and 7 bases from J, the junction kept 10 bases outside the gene matches. CDR3 length equals 15 residues. CDR3 bases: TGTGCCAGCAGCCGGGGACAGGGAACACGCCAGCCCCAGCATTTT. Its translation is CASSRGQGTRQPQHF.

This sequence joins TRBV30 and TRBJ2-6, with a weak D call TRBD1 (5 bases). The germline CDR1 and CDR2 sequences are GTSNPN and SVGIG (reference sequence). Trimming stripped 4 bases from V and 4 bases from J, with 11 bases between. The CDR3 loop spans 14 amino acids. The CDR3 loop reads CAWNSGAGANVLTF. In DNA, the CDR3 is TGTGCCTGGAATAGTGGGGCCGGGGCCAACGTCCTGACTTTC.

This chain connects TRBV5-1 to TRBJ2-3, with D perhaps matching TRBD1 (5 bases). V shed 4 bases and J shed 0 bases, with 12 bases lying between them. The V gene's germline CDR1 is SGHRS and CDR2 YFSETQ. The CDR3 totals 15 residues. The CDR3 DNA reads TGCGCCAGCAGCAAGACAGCAGATAGCACAGATACGCAGTATTTT. It is translated as CASSKTADSTDTQYF.

This chain connects TRBV9 to TRBJ2-1; 8 bases are shared with TRBD2. Per the germline V gene, CDR1 is SGDLS and CDR2 is YYNGEE. This CDR3 contains 19 residues. Trimming took 5 bases from V and 4 from J; bases not matched to a gene: 20. The CDR3 spells CASSARSPASGHEYNEQFF. The CDR3 DNA sequence: TGTGCCAGCAGTGCCAGGAGCCCGGCTAGCGGGCACGAATACAATGAGCAGTTCTTC.

This clone was found once. The J gene is TRBJ2-2, the V gene TRBV18; D is undetermined. Germline CDR1 is KGHSH and CDR2 is LQKENI. V was cut by 0 bases and J by 4 bases, with 12 bases left in between. This CDR3 region has 16 residues. CDR3 bases: TGTGCCAGCTCACCACCGCTATTACCGGGCACCGGGGAGCTGTTTTTT. Translated: CASSPPLLPGTGELFF.

CDR3: CASSQESGGADTGELFF. CDR3 nucleotides: TGTGCCAGCAGCCAAGAGTCTGGGGGGGCAGACACCGGGGAGCTGTTTTTT. The chain is built from TRBV4-2 and TRBJ2-2; possibly TRBD2 for D (7 bases). The V end lost 0 bases, the J end lost 3 bases, and 14 bases lay between the germline ends. Germline lookup yields CDR1 LGHNA and CDR2 YNFKEQ. The CDR3 loop spans 17 amino acids.

The chain uses TRBV27 and TRBJ1-6, with D possibly matching TRBD1 (5 bases). V lost 3 bases, J lost 9 bases, and 9 bases lay in between. The CDR3 is 13 residues long. Germline CDR1 is MNHEY and CDR2 is SMNVEV (reference sequence). The chain's CDR3 is CASSFGGFSPLHF. Here the CDR3 DNA reads TGTGCCAGCAGTTTTGGGGGGTTTTCACCCCTCCACTTT.

The chain couples TRBV7-8 to TRBJ2-3; 8 nucleotides line up with TRBD2. Looked up from germline, CDR1 is SGHVS and CDR2 is FQNEAQ. The CDR3 consists of 16 residues. The ends lost 5 bases at V and 6 bases at J; junction bases unmatched: 13. CDR3 in DNA: TGTGCCAGCAGCCCTTGGACTAGCCCCGTAGGGGATACGCAGTATTTT. This gives the protein CASSPWTSPVGDTQYF.

The rearrangement links TRBV5-1 to TRBJ1-6; D unclear. CDR3 length: 17 residues. V lost 3 bases and J 6 bases, leaving 19 bases between the germline ends. CDR1 and CDR2 (germline): SGHRS, YFSETQ. CDR3 protein: CASSSDALEPFNSPLHF. Written as DNA, the CDR3 is TGCGCCAGCAGCTCTGACGCACTAGAACCTTTTAATTCACCCCTCCACTTT.

V is TRBV3-1 (or the pseudogene TRBV3-2) and J is TRBJ2-7; D gene ambiguous. Trimming stripped 3 bases from V and 6 bases from J, with 9 bases between. The length of the CDR3 is 12 residues. Germline V gene lookup returns CDR1 LGHDT and CDR2 YNNKEL (reference sequence). The CDR3 coding sequence is TGTGCCAGCAGCCACCGAACTGGCGAGCAGTACTTC. Residues: CASSHRTGEQYF.

V is TRBV30 and J is TRBJ2-2; 13 bases fit TRBD2. V dropped 8 bases and J dropped 6; count of bases not matched to a gene: 18. This CDR3 has 18 residues. Germline values: CDR1 GTSNPN, CDR2 SVGIG (reference sequence). DNA for the CDR3: TGTGCCCACAAACTAGCGGGAGGGCCCAAGATTAGTTCCGGGGAGCTGTTTTTT. Translating gives CAHKLAGGPKISSGELFF. The entire variable domain, with the rest obtained from reference TRBV30 and TRBJ2-2, is as follows: SQTIHQWPATLVQPVGSPLSLECTVEGTSNPNLYWYRQAAGRGLQLLFYSVGIGQISSEVPQNLSASRPQDRQFILSSKKLLLSDSGFYLCAHKLAGGPKISSGELFFGEGSRLTVL.

The rearrangement links TRBV19 to TRBJ2-7; TRBD2 might be the D (6 bases). The germline V gene has CDR1 LNHDA and CDR2 SQIVND (reference sequence). The ends were cut back, 3 bases at V and 0 bases at J, with 12 bases in the middle. The CDR3 runs 15 residues. The CDR3 nucleotides are TGTGCCAGTAGTATGGCGGGGACCAGCTCCTACGAGCAGTACTTC. Translating it yields CASSMAGTSSYEQYF. Based on the CDR3 plus reference TRBV19 and TRBJ2-7, the full variable domain is DGGITQSPKYLFRKEGQNVTLSCEQNLNHDAMYWYRQDPGQGLRLIYYSQIVNDFQKGDIAEGYSVSREKKESFPLTVTSAQKNPTAFYLCASSMAGTSSYEQYFGPGTRLTVT.

The chain has TRBV10-3 and TRBJ1-6; D unresolved. The CDR3 contains 15 residues. Germline CDR1 ENHRY, CDR2 SYGVKD. Trimming pared 0 bases from V and 9 bases from J, leaving 12 bases between. The CDR3 region is CAISESSTEVSPLHF. The CDR3 region has the DNA TGTGCCATCAGTGAGTCGTCCACCGAGGTTTCACCCCTCCACTTT.

The rearrangement uses TRBV12-3 or TRBV12-4 and TRBJ1-2, with 8 positions matching TRBD1. The length of the CDR3 is 13 residues. The trim removed 2 bases at V and 8 bases at J, leaving 4 bases unmatched. This chain's CDR3 is CASSLQGAEGYTF. CDR3 in DNA: TGTGCCAGCAGTTTACAGGGGGCGGAGGGCTACACCTTC.

The chain combines TRBV7-2 with TRBJ2-3; 12 bases are shared with TRBD2. V lost 3 bases and J lost 5; bases outside the gene matches: 6. This CDR3 contains 16 residues. The V gene's germline CDR1 is SGHTA and CDR2 FQGNSA. In DNA, the CDR3 is TGTGCCAGCAGCTTTACTAGCGGGAGGCATGGAGATACGCAGTATTTT. Translated, it gives CASSFTSGRHGDTQYF. The full variable domain, completed using reference TRBV7-2 and TRBJ2-3, is GAGVSQSPSNKVTEKGKDVELRCDPISGHTALYWYRQSLGQGLEFLIYFQGNSAPDKSGLPSDRFSAERTGGSVSTLTIQRTQQEDSAVYLCASSFTSGRHGDTQYFGPGTRLTVL.

The rearrangement links TRBV6-5 to TRBJ1-2; 7 bases are a match to TRBD1. V gave up 6 bases and J gave up 8 bases; unmatched junction bases: 6. Germline V gene lookup returns CDR1 MNHEY and CDR2 SVGAGI. This CDR3 region has 12 residues. CDR3 residues: CASRIGGLGYTF. The CDR3 DNA sequence: TGTGCCAGCAGGATAGGGGGCTTGGGCTACACCTTC.

This chain uses TRBV3-1 (or the pseudogene TRBV3-2) with TRBJ1-4, with TRBD1 matching 9 bases. The CDR3 runs to 18 residues. From germline, CDR1 is LGHDT and CDR2 YNNKEL (reference sequence). With V trimmed by 4 bases and J by 7 bases, 16 bases remained unmatched. The CDR3 sequence: CASSPIQGALGFSEKLFF. CDR3 DNA: TGTGCCAGCAGCCCAATACAGGGGGCGCTTGGTTTTAGTGAAAAACTGTTTTTT.

The chain couples TRBV10-3 to TRBJ2-2; D is possibly TRBD2 (5 bases). V dropped 7 bases and J dropped 3 bases, with 18 bases sitting between them. The germline gives CDR1 ENHRY, CDR2 SYGVKD. There are 16 residues in the CDR3. The CDR3 sequence: CAITGEEREYTGELFF. For the CDR3, the DNA is TGTGCCATCACCGGGGAAGAACGCGAATACACCGGGGAGCTGTTTTTT.

This chain uses TRBV27 with TRBJ2-5, with a weak D call TRBD2 (6 bases). The CDR3 length is 16 residues. The germline CDR1 and CDR2 sequences are MNHEY and SMNVEV (reference sequence). Trimming pared 3 bases from V and 1 base from J, leaving 15 bases between. CDR3 coding DNA: TGTGCCAGCAGTTTGAGTTTAGGGACTCTCCAAGAGACCCAGTACTTC. Its translation: CASSLSLGTLQETQYF.

This clone was seen only a few times. The V call is TRBV29-1, the J call TRBJ2-3; TRBD1 matches 9 bases. Germline V gene data show CDR1 as SQVTM and CDR2 as ANQGSEA. The CDR3 sequence is 13 residues long. Losses at the gene ends were 5 bases for V and 6 bases for J; bases not matched to a gene: 6. Here the CDR3 DNA reads TGCAGCGTTATACAGGGGGCGACGGATACGCAGTATTTT. Encoded protein: CSVIQGATDTQYF.